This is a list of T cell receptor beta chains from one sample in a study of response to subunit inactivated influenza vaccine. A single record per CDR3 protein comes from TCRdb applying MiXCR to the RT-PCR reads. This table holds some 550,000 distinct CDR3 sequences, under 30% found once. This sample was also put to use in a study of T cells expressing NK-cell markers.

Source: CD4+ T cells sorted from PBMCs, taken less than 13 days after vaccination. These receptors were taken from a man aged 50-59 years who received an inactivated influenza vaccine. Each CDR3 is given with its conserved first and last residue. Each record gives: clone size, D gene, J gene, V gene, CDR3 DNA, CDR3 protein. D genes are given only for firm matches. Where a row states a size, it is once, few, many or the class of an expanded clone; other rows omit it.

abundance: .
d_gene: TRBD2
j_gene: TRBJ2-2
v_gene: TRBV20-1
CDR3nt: TGCAGTGCTATTAGCGGGAGCAACACCGGGGAGCTGTTTTTT
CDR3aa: CSAISGSNTGELFF

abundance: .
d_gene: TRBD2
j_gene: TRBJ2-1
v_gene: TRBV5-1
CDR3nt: TGCGCCAGCAGCCTTAGCGGGGAAAGCGGTGAGCAGTTCTTC
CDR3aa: CASSLSGESGEQFF

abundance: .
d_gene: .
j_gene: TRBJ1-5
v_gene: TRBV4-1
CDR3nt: TGCGCCAGCAGCCAAGAGGGTCTCACTACCTATCAGCCCCAGCATTTT
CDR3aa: CASSQEGLTTYQPQHF

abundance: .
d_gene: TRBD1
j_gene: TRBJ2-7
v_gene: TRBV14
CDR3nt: TGTGCCAGCAGACACAGGGGGCGGGACGAGCAGTACTTC
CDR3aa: CASRHRGRDEQYF

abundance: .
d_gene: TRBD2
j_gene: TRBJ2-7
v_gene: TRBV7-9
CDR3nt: TGTGCCAGCAGCCTACGGACTAGCGGGGCCAGCTACGAGCAGTACTTC
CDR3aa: CASSLRTSGASYEQYF

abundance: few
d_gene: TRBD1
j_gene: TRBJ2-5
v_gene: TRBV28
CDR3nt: TGTGCCAGCAGTCCCCGGACAGGGAGGACTGGGGAGACCCAGTACTTC
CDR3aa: CASSPRTGRTGETQYF

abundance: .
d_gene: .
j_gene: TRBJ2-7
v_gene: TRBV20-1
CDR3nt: TGCAGTGCAAATAATCACAGGAGGACTTACGAGCAGTACTTC
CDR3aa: CSANNHRRTYEQYF

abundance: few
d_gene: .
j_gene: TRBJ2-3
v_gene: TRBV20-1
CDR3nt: TGCAGTGCTACGCTGCAGGGGAGCACAGATACGCAGTATTTT
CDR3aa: CSATLQGSTDTQYF

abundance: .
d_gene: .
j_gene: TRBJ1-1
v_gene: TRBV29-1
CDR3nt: TGCAGCGCGGCGGGAGCAAACCAGAACACTGAAGCTTTCTTT
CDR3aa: CSAAGANQNTEAFF

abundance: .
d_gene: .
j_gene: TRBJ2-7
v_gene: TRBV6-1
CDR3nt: TGTGCCAGCGCCGGACAGACCTACGAGCAGTACTTC
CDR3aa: CASAGQTYEQYF

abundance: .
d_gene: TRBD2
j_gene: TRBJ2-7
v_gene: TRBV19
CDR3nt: TGTGCCAGTAGTGTGCGCGGGAGTCCCCCGTACAACGAGCAGTACTTC
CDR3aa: CASSVRGSPPYNEQYF

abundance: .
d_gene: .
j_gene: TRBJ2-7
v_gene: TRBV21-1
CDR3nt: TGTGCCAGCAGCATGGACTACGAGCAGTACTTC
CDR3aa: CASSMDYEQYF

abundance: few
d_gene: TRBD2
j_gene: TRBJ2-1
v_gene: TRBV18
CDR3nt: TGTGCCAGCTCATTAGGGACTAGCGTCCTCTACAATGAGCAGTTCTTC
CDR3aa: CASSLGTSVLYNEQFF

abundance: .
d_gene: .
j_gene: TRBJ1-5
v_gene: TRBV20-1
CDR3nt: TGCAGTGCTAGAGAAAAGCCAGCTCGAGACAATCAGCCCCAGCATTTT
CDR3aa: CSAREKPARDNQPQHF

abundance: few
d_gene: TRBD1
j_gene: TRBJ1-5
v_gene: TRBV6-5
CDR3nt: TGTGCCAGCAGTTACCACTACAGGGGTAGAGACAATAGCAATCAGCCCCAGCATTTT
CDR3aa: CASSYHYRGRDNSNQPQHF

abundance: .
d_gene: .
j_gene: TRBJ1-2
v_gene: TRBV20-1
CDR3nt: TGCAGTGCACCAACAGGGTCCCCCCGGGGCTACACCTTC
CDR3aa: CSAPTGSPRGYTF

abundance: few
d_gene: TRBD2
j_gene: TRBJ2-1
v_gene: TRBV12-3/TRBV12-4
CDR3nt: TGTGCCAGCAGTTTACGGACTAGCGGGAGCAATGAGCAGTTCTTC
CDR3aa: CASSLRTSGSNEQFF